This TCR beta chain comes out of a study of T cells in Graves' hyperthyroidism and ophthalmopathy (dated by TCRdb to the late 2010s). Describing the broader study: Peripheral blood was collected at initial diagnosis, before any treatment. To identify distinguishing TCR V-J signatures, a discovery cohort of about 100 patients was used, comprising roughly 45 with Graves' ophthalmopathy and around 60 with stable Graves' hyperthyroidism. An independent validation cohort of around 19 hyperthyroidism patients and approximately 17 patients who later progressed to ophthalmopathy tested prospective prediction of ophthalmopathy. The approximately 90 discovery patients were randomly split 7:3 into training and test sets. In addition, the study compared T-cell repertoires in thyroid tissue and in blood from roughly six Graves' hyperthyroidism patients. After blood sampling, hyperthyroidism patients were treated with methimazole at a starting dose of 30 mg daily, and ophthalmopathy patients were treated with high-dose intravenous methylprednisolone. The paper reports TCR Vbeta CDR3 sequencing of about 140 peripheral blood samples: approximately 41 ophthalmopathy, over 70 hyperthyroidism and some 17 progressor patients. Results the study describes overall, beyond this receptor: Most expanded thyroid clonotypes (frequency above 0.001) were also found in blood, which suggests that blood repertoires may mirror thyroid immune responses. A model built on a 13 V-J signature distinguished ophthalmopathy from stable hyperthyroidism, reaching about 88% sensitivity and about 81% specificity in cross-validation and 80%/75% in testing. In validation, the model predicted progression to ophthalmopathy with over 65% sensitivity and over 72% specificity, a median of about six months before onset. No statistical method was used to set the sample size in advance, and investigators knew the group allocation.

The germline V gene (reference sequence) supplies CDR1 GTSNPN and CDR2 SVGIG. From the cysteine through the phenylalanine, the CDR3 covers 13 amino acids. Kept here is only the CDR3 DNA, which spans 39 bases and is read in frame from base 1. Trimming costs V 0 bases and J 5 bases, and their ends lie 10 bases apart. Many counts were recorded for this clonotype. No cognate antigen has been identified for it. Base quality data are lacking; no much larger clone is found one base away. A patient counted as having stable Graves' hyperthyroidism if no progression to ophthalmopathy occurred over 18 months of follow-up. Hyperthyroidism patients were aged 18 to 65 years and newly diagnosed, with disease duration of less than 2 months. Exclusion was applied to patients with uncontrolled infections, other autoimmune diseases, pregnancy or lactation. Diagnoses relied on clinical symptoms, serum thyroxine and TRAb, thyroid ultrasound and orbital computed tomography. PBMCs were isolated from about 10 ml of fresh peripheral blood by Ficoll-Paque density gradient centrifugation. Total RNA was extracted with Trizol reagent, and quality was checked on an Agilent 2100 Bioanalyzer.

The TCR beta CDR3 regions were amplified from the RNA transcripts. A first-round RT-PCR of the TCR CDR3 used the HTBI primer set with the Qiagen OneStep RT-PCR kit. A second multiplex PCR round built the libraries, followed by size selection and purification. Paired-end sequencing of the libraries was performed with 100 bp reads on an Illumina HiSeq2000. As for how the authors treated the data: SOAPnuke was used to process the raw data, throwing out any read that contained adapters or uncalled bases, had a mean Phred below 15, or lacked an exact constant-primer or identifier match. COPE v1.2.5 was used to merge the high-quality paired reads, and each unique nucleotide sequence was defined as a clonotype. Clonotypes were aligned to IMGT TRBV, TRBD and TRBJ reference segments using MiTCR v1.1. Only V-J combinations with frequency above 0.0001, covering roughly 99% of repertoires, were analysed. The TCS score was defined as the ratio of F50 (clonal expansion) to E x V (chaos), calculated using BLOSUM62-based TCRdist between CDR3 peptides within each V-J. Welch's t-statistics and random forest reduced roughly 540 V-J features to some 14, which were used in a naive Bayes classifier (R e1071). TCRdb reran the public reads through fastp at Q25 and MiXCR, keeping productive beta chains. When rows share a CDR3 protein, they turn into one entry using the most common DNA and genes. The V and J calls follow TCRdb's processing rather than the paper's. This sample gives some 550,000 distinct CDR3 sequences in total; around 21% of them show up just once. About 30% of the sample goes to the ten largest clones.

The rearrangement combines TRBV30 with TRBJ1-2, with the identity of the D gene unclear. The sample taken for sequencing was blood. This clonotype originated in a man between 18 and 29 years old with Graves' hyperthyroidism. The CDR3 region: CAWSVGRSYGYTF. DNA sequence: TGTGCCTGGAGTGTAGGCAGGTCATATGGCTACACCTTC.